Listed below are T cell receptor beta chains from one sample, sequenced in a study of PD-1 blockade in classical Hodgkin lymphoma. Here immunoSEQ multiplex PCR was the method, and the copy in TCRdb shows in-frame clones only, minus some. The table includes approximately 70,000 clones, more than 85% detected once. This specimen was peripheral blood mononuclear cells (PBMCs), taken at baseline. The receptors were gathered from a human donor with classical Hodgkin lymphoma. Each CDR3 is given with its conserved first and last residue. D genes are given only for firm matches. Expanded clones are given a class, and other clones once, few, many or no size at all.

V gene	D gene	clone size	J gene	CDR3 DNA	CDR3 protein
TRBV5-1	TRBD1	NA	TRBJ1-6	TGCGCCAGCAGCTTGCCTCGACAGGGGGATTCACCCCTCCACTTT	CASSLPRQGDSPLHF
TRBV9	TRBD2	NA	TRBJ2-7	TGTGCCAGCAGCGTAGGAGGTAGCGGGGTAGCCTACGAGCAGTACTTC	CASSVGGSGVAYEQYF
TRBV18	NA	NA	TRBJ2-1	TGTGCCAGCTCACCCTGGTCAGACCAGAGACACAATGAGCAGTTCTTC	CASSPWSDQRHNEQFF
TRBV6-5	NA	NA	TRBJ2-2	TGTGCCAGCAGTTACGATAAGAGGGAGCTGTTTTTT	CASSYDKRELFF
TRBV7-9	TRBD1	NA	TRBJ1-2	TGTGCCAGCAGCCCCGGACAGGACGGGATACAGTATGGCTACACCTTC	CASSPGQDGIQYGYTF
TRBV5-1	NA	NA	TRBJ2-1	TGCGCCAGCAGCTTGGGCCCAGAAGGCTTGAATGAGCAGTTCTTC	CASSLGPEGLNEQFF
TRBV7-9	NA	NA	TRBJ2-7	TGTGCCAGCAGTTCTCCCACTTTTTCCGGAGTAATTGGGATCTACGAGCAGTACTTC	CASSSPTFSGVIGIYEQYF
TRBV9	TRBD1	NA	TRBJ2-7	TGTGCCAGCAGCCCAGGACAGGGGCTCACCTCCTACGAGCAGTACTTC	CASSPGQGLTSYEQYF
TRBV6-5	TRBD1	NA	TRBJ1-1	TGTGCCAGCAGTGCCCTGGGACAGACTGAAGCTTTCTTT	CASSALGQTEAFF
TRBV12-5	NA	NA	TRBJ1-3	TGTGCTAGTCAGGGGCTTATCCCCAGCTCTGGAAACACCATATATTTT	CASQGLIPSSGNTIYF
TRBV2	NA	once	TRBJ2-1	TGTGCCAGCAGTGGCTCCACACACCACAATGAGCAGTTCTTC	CASSGSTHHNEQFF
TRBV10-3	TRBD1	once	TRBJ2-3	TGTGCCATCAGGGGACAGGGCACAGATACGCAGTATTTT	CAIRGQGTDTQYF
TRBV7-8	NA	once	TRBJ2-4	TGTGCCAGCAGCTTAAATGGTCTCAACCTAGCCAAAAACATTCAGTACTTC	CASSLNGLNLAKNIQYF
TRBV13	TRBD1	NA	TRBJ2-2	TGTGCCAGCAGGTTCCAACAGGGGACCGGGGAGCTGTTTTTT	CASRFQQGTGELFF
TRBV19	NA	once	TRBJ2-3	TGTGCCAGTAGTCCCTGGGCAGCTAGCACAGATACGCAGTATTTT	CASSPWAASTDTQYF
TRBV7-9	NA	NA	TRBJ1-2	TGTGCCAGCAGCTTAGCCGACAGGCCTAACTATGGCTACACCTTC	CASSLADRPNYGYTF
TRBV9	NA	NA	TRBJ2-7	TGTGCCAGCAGCATTGCAGGTACCTACGAGCAGTACTTC	CASSIAGTYEQYF
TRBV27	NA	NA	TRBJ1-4	TGTGCCAGCAGTTTATCATTCCACCTAGGTGAAAAACTGTTTTTT	CASSLSFHLGEKLFF
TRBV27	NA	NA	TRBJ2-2	TGTGCCAGCAGTTTAAACGAGAAGAACACCGGGGAGCTGTTTTTT	CASSLNEKNTGELFF
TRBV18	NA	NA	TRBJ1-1	TGTGCCAGCTCACCACCGAACAGAAACACTGAAGCTTTCTTT	CASSPPNRNTEAFF
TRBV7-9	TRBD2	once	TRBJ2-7	TGTGCCAGCCCCGAGGGTCCCGAGACTAGCGGCTACGAGCAGTACTTC	CASPEGPETSGYEQYF
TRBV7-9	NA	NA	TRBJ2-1	TGTGCCAGCAGCCCCGTGGGGGCCGATGAGCAGTTCTTC	CASSPVGADEQFF
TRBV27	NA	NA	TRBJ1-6	TGTGCCAGCAGTGGACTTCTCAGCTCCTATAATTCACCCCTCCACTTT	CASSGLLSSYNSPLHF
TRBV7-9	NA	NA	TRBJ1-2	TGTGCCAGCAGCTTAGAAAGTACTAACTATGGCTACACCTTC	CASSLESTNYGYTF
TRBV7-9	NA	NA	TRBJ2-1	TGTGCCAGCAGCTACAATGAGCAGTTCTTC	CASSYNEQFF
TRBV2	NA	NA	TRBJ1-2	TGTGCCAGCCGTCCCCAGGTCTGGGCCCCCTATGGCTACACCTTC	CASRPQVWAPYGYTF
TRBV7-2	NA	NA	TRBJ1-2	TGTGCCAGCAGCTTAGCGGGAGGGGCCGGCTACACCTTC	CASSLAGGAGYTF
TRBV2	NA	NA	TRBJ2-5	TGTGCCAGCAGTGAAGCTGCATACGGGACCCAAGAGACCCAGTACTTC	CASSEAAYGTQETQYF
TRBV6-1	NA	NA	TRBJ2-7	TGTGCCAGCAGTCTTTCGGAGGGGGGGGAGCAGTACTTC	CASSLSEGGEQYF
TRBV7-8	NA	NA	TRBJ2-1	TGTGCCAGCAGCCCCTCCCACGAACGAACCGAGCAGTTCTTC	CASSPSHERTEQFF
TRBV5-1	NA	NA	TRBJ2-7	TGCGCCAGCAGCCCGGACCCCCCTTCCTACGAGCAGTACTTC	CASSPDPPSYEQYF
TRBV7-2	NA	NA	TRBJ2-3	TGTGCCAGCAGCTTACGCGCTTCAGGCACAGATACGCAGTATTTT	CASSLRASGTDTQYF
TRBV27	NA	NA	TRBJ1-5	TGTGCCAGCAGTTTAGACGGCTTTTATAGCAATCAGCCCCAGCATTTT	CASSLDGFYSNQPQHF
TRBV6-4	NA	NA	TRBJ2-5	TGTGCCAGCAGTGACGCGGGAACACAAGAGACCCAGTACTTC	CASSDAGTQETQYF
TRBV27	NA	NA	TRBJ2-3	TGTGCCAGCACCAACCCTTACACAGATACGCAGTATTTT	CASTNPYTDTQYF
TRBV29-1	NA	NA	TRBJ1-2	TGCAGCGTAACCAGGGGAATGAACTATGGCTACACCTTC	CSVTRGMNYGYTF
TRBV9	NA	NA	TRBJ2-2	TGTGCCAGCAGCCCCAGTTACCTCAGCTTCGGGTCCGGGGAGCTGTTTTTT	CASSPSYLSFGSGELFF
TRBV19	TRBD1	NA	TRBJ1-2	TGTGCCAGTAGCCGGACAGGGAACTATGGCTACACCTTC	CASSRTGNYGYTF
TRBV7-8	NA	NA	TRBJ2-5	TGTGCCAGCATGGGGGCTGAAGAGACCCAGTACTTC	CASMGAEETQYF
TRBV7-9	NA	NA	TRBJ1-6	TGTGCCAGCAGCCTGGGGAGGGTGGGTTCACCCCTCCACTTT	CASSLGRVGSPLHF
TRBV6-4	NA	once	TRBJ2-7	TGTGCCAGCAGACCCGGGGGGCCTACCCCATACGAGCAGTACTTC	CASRPGGPTPYEQYF
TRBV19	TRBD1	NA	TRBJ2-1	TGTGCCAGTAGTGATCCGGGACAGGTCCTTTACAATGAGCAGTTCTTC	CASSDPGQVLYNEQFF
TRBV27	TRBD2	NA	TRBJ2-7	TGTGCCATCGGGACTAGCGGCTCTTACGAGCAGTACTTC	CAIGTSGSYEQYF
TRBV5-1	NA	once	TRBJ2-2	TGCGCCAGCTTGGTCGGTAGCGGTAGCACCGGGGAGCTGTTTTTT	CASLVGSGSTGELFF
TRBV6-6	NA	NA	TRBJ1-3	TGTGCCAGCAGTTACGGTGGAGTCGGAAACACCATATATTTT	CASSYGGVGNTIYF
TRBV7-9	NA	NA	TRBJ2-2	TGTGCCAGCAGCCCGAGAGTAGGCAGTCGAAGAGCCGGGGAGCTGTTTTTT	CASSPRVGSRRAGELFF
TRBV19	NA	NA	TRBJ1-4	TGTGCCAGTAGCCGACAGAAGCTCGGTGAAAAACTGTTTTTT	CASSRQKLGEKLFF
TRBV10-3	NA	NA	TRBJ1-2	TGTGCCATCAGTGAGTCGGGTAGTTATGGCTACACCTTC	CAISESGSYGYTF
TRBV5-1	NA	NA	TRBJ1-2	TGCGCCAGCAGCGCCGCACGAGATAGACCCACCTATGGCTACACCTTC	CASSAARDRPTYGYTF